This T cell receptor beta chain was sequenced in a study of cytomegalovirus exposure and HLA in healthy donors. Findings and limits, study-wide: Later genetic work tied a missense DCLRE1C variant to beta-chain V and J trimming. An apparent linkage of common viral pathogens to several of the most significant clusters emerged in a later analysis. Whilst most TCR sequences proved rare, a subset of public TCRs occurred across many donors. In a later analysis, a genetic analysis reported fewer productive-TCR N-insertions in an Asian-associated ancestry cluster than the cohort average.

Points on this clone: What it recognizes is unknown.

Both 60 Vbeta primers and 13 Jbeta primers went into the PCR. Assay: immunoSEQ multiplex PCR; the TCRdb copy retains only in-frame clones and omits some. The sample lists some 200,000 clones; almost 70% were seen once. The receptor's source is a man aged 40-55 years in good health and CMV-seropositive. The source material was PBMCs.

CDR3 coding DNA: TGTGCCAGCAGCTTGGCCCTGGACAGGCTCTCTGGCTACACCTTC. Its protein product is CASSLALDRLSGYTF. The rearrangement links TRBV5-5 to TRBJ1-2; 7 bases map to TRBD1. J gave up 7 bases and V 0 bases, and 9 bases lay outside the gene matches. Germline CDR1 reads SGHKS; CDR2 reads YYEKEE (reference sequence). The CDR3 spans 15 residues.